This paragraph covers one TCR beta chain sequence. This sample was included in a study of blood T cell repertoires in COVID-19. About the research overall: The study drew acute and convalescent COVID-19 samples from the United States, Italy and Spain.

In the authors' workflow: Nucleated cell counts were estimated from reference gene primer amplification. Some clones are missing from TCRdb's copy, which holds only in-frame ones; the method was immunoSEQ multiplex PCR. That table supplies the V and J calls and clone size; D and trimming were determined from the DNA. The repertoire includes under 200,000 clones, 70% to 90% of them detected once, and 6.6% sits in the top ten. Participants, 18 to 89 years old, spanned fewer than 25 US areas. Donors in Cohort 3 counted as recovered after two negative PCRs, clearance, or symptom resolution. There are 14 residues in the CDR3. Germline V gene lookup returns CDR1 SGHNT and CDR2 YYREEE (reference sequence). After removal of 4 bases from V and 5 bases from J, the junction contained 4 bases not matched to a gene.

The clonotype originates from a woman aged 50 to 65 who had recovered from COVID-19. This rearrangement joins TRBV5-4 to TRBJ1-4, with 8 bases matching TRBD1. The source material was PBMCs or T cells enriched from blood (not recorded which). Here the CDR3 DNA reads TGTGCCAGCAGCCGGACAGGGTTAAATGAAAAACTGTTTTTT. Its translation is CASSRTGLNEKLFF.